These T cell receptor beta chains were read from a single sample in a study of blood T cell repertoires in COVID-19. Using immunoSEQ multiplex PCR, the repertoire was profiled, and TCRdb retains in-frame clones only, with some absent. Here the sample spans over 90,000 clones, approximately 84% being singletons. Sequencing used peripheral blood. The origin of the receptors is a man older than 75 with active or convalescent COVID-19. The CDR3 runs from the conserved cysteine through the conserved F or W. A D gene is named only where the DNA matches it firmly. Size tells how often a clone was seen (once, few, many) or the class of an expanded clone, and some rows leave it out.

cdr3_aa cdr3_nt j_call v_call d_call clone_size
CASSSVRGLNEKLFF TGTGCCAGCAGCTCAGTAAGGGGATTAAATGAAAAACTGTTTTTT TRBJ1-4 TRBV7-2 - -
CASSLGQPSSGNTIYF TGTGCCAGCAGCCTCGGACAACCGAGCTCTGGAAACACCATATATTTT TRBJ1-3 TRBV11-2 - -
CASTKRSGERGEQYF TGTGCCAGCACCAAAAGGTCAGGGGAGAGGGGCGAGCAGTACTTC TRBJ2-7 TRBV7-2 - -
CASSLGTSGGRGTQYF TGTGCCAGCAGCCTAGGGACTAGCGGGGGCCGGGGTACGCAGTATTTT TRBJ2-3 TRBV3-1/TRBV3-2 TRBD2 once
CASSQDTSGITDTQYF TGCGCCAGCAGCCAAGATACTAGCGGTATCACAGATACGCAGTATTTT TRBJ2-3 TRBV4-3 TRBD2 -
CATGETGAYEQYF TGTGCCACGGGGGAGACAGGGGCCTACGAGCAGTACTTC TRBJ2-7 TRBV19 TRBD1 once
CASSERLGLAGDNEQFF TGTGCCAGCAGTGAAAGGCTTGGGCTAGCGGGGGATAATGAGCAGTTCTTC TRBJ2-1 TRBV6-1 TRBD2 -
CASSPPSGGLDTQYF TGTGCCAGCAGTCCCCCTAGCGGGGGGCTTGATACGCAGTATTTT TRBJ2-3 TRBV28 TRBD2 -
CASSLVGRETQYF TGTGCCAGCAGCTTAGTCGGTCGGGAGACCCAGTACTTC TRBJ2-5 TRBV7-2 - -
CASGDLPGAFF TGTGCCAGCGGTGATCTTCCGGGGGCTTTCTTT TRBJ1-1 TRBV6-6 - -
CASSYAGGVYEQYF TGTGCCAGCAGTTACGCGGGGGGAGTCTACGAGCAGTACTTC TRBJ2-7 TRBV6-2/TRBV6-3 TRBD2 -
CASSRRGMDEKLFF TGTGCCAGCAGCCGAAGGGGGATGGATGAAAAACTGTTTTTT TRBJ1-4 TRBV6-6 - -
CASSLGGTASEKLFF TGTGCCAGCAGCTTAGGAGGGACAGCCTCTGAAAAACTGTTTTTT TRBJ1-4 TRBV7-9 TRBD1 -
CASSYGTDQGQPQHF TGTGCCAGCAGCTATGGGACGGATCAGGGGCAGCCCCAGCATTTT TRBJ1-5 TRBV7-9 - -
CATSQQGWGYTF TGTGCCACCAGTCAACAGGGTTGGGGCTACACCTTC TRBJ1-2 TRBV24-1 - medium-sized
CASSQDRVPGANVLTF TGCGCCAGCAGCCAAGATCGGGTTCCCGGGGCCAACGTCCTGACTTTC TRBJ2-6 TRBV4-3 - few
CASTPSGGDEQFF TGTGCCAGCACCCCAAGCGGGGGGGATGAGCAGTTCTTC TRBJ2-1 TRBV11-2 TRBD2 -
CAANRATQGKLFF TGTGCCGCAAACCGGGCCACCCAGGGAAAACTGTTTTTT TRBJ1-4 TRBV28 - -
CASTHVGHYEQYF TGTGCCAGCACCCACGTGGGGCACTACGAGCAGTACTTC TRBJ2-7 TRBV21-1 - -
CASSRQALKGTIYF TGTGCCAGCAGTCGACAGGCCTTGAAGGGCACCATATATTTT TRBJ1-3 TRBV28 - -
CASSSYYEQYF TGTGCCAGCAGTTCCTACTACGAGCAGTACTTC TRBJ2-7 TRBV28 - -
CASRQDRVHGYTF TGTGCCAGCAGACAGGACAGGGTCCATGGCTACACCTTC TRBJ1-2 TRBV12-3/TRBV12-4 TRBD1 -
CASSLDSRGIQPQHF TGTGCCAGCAGCCTAGATTCCAGGGGGATTCAGCCCCAGCATTTT TRBJ1-5 TRBV7-2 TRBD1 few
CASSENRGAFEQFF TGTGCCAGCAGTGAAAACAGGGGGGCCTTTGAGCAGTTCTTC TRBJ2-1 TRBV6-1 TRBD1 -
CASSGTSATNEKLFF TGTGCCAGTTCAGGAACTTCCGCAACTAATGAAAAACTGTTTTTT TRBJ1-4 TRBV19 - -
CASSYSKGWDEKLFF TGTGCCAGCAGTTACTCGAAGGGGTGGGATGAAAAACTGTTTTTT TRBJ1-4 TRBV6-5 - -
CASSLTGLASTDTQYF TGTGCCAGCAGCTTAACAGGGCTAGCTAGCACAGATACGCAGTATTTT TRBJ2-3 TRBV7-3 - -
CASSGGQGGLAGGPWEQYF TGTGCCAGCAGCGGCGGACAGGGCGGACTAGCGGGGGGCCCCTGGGAGCAGTACTTC TRBJ2-7 TRBV9 TRBD2 -
CASSDRTAGYTF TGTGCCAGCAGTGATAGGACAGCGGGCTACACCTTC TRBJ1-2 TRBV6-1 - -
CASRWAYQVAQYF TGCGCCAGCAGGTGGGCCTATCAAGTGGCCCAGTACTTC TRBJ2-5 TRBV5-1 - -
CASEHATGTASYEQYF TGTGCCAGCGAACACGCGACAGGCACCGCCTCCTACGAGCAGTACTTC TRBJ2-7 TRBV11-2 - -
CASSPARASNTGELFF TGTGCCAGCAGCCCAGCGAGGGCTTCGAACACCGGGGAGCTGTTTTTT TRBJ2-2 TRBV3-1/TRBV3-2 - few
CASRRGGTGNQPQHF TGTGCCAGCAGGAGAGGGGGCACGGGCAATCAGCCCCAGCATTTT TRBJ1-5 TRBV28 TRBD1 -
CAISEISAENYGYTF TGTGCCATCAGTGAGATCTCTGCAGAAAACTATGGCTACACCTTC TRBJ1-2 TRBV10-3 - -
CASSELRVDEQFF TGTGCCAGCAGTGAACTTCGGGTCGATGAGCAGTTCTTC TRBJ2-1 TRBV6-1 - -
CASSHGPGGGTGELFF TGTGCCAGCAGCCATGGTCCGGGAGGGGGGACCGGGGAGCTGTTTTTT TRBJ2-2 TRBV3-1/TRBV3-2 TRBD2 -
CASSQNNNEKLFF TGTGCCAGCAGTCAGAACAATAATGAAAAGCTGTTTTTT TRBJ1-4 TRBV2 - -
CASSLVGGLAETYEQYF TGTGCCAGCAGCTTAGTAGGCGGACTAGCGGAAACCTACGAGCAGTACTTC TRBJ2-7 TRBV11-2 TRBD2 once
CASSIGQGAISEQFF TGCGCCAGCAGCATCGGACAGGGGGCGATTAGTGAGCAGTTCTTC TRBJ2-1 TRBV5-1 TRBD1 -
CASSQVWDRVYTIYF TGTGCCAGCAGCCAAGTATGGGACAGGGTATACACCATATATTTT TRBJ1-3 TRBV3-1/TRBV3-2 TRBD1 -
CAIKKGGSNSPLHF TGTGCCATCAAAAAAGGGGGCTCAAATTCACCCCTCCACTTT TRBJ1-6 TRBV10-3 TRBD1 once
CASSQEPRLSAAQHF TGTGCCAGCAGCCAAGAACCCCGGTTGTCAGCGGCCCAGCATTTT TRBJ1-5 TRBV3-1/TRBV3-2 - -
CASSPAGRGDEKLFF TGTGCCAGCAGCCCTGCGGGGAGGGGAGATGAAAAACTGTTTTTT TRBJ1-4 TRBV28 - -
CASSPDRTEAFF TGTGCCAGCAGCCCCGACAGGACTGAAGCTTTCTTT TRBJ1-1 TRBV7-2 - -